Sequencing of this T cell receptor beta chain was carried out in a study of OX40 agonist ivuxolimab in advanced cancers. Turning to the study itself: Ivuxolimab was delivered to patients intravenously every 2 weeks at doses spanning 0.01 to 10 mg/kg.

Turning to this clone: Its antigen remains unknown.

Overall study findings and caveats: Partial responders at 0.1-3.0 mg/kg had among the lowest clonal expansion. Among T cells, CD8+ cells averaged more expanded clones than CD4+ cells. By week 6 at 0.1 to 3.0 mg/kg, blood CD4+ and CD8+ T cells had expanded clonally.

TCRdb's table, derived via immunoSEQ multiplex PCR, lists solely in-frame clones and lacks some. Of 45,000 to 60,000 clones listed, roughly 90% were seen once; the top ten hold 4.8%. The TCR comes from an adult with an advanced solid tumor such as melanoma, head and neck, liver or kidney cancer. The sequences come from CD4+ or CD8+ T cells sorted from blood, collected in a trial of the OX40 agonist ivuxolimab.

Here the CDR3 DNA reads TGTGCCAGCAGCGTAGGGGGCAGCAACTATGGCTACACCTTC. Residues: CASSVGGSNYGYTF. J is TRBJ1-2 and V is TRBV9; tentative D call: TRBD1 (5 bases). The CDR3 extends over 14 amino acids. CDR1 and CDR2 from the germline V gene are SGDLS and YYNGEE. With 0 bases removed from V and 2 bases from J, the gap between germline ends came to 8 bases.